Presented here are 11 T cell receptor beta chains from one specimen sequenced in a study of PD-L1 blockade in urothelial cancer. Produced via immunoSEQ multiplex PCR; TCRdb's table is partial and in-frame only. The sample lists about 63,000 clones, roughly 76% occurring once. The time point here: pretreatment peripheral blood. Sequencing used PBMCs, obtained around atezolizumab (anti-PD-L1) treatment. All receptors derive from a man in his sixties or seventies with urothelial cancer.

This clone was picked up one time. V and J are TRBV10-3 and TRBJ2-2; D ambiguous. The CDR3 consists of 13 residues. CDR1 and CDR2 from the germline V gene are ENHRY and SYGVKD. Trimming cost V 2 bases and J 3 bases, with 4 bases left between them. For the CDR3, the DNA is TGTGCCATCAGTGAGAGCGACACCGGGGAGCTGTTTTTT. Translating gives CAISESDTGELFF.

In its sample, this clone was seen a few times. This chain joins TRBV6-1 and TRBJ2-7; 8 bases fit TRBD2. The V and J ends lost 3 bases and 2 bases, in that order; junction bases with no gene match: 0. This CDR3 has 13 amino acids. Per the germline V gene, CDR1 is MNHNS and CDR2 is SASEGT. The CDR3 DNA is TGTGCCAGCAGTGAGACTAGCGCCTACGAGCAGTACTTC. Encoded protein: CASSETSAYEQYF.

J is TRBJ2-5 and V is TRBV7-9, with a possible D match to TRBD2 (5 bases). Germline V gene lookup returns CDR1 SEHNR and CDR2 FQNEAQ (reference sequence). CDR3 length equals 13 residues. V was pared by 4 bases and J by 7 bases, with 13 bases between. Here the CDR3 DNA reads TGTGCCAGCAGCTCCACTAGAGAGGGGACCCAGTACTTC. It translates to CASSSTREGTQYF.

This clone was seen just once. The rearrangement joins TRBV7-2 to TRBJ1-2, with 7 bases that match TRBD1. Germline CDR1 and CDR2: SGHTA and FQGNSA. The CDR3 has 15 residues. Germline trimming cut 1 base from V and 7 bases from J; bases unmatched to any gene: 9. In DNA, the CDR3 is TGTGCCAGCAGCTTAGAGAGGGGGCGAAGCGGTGGCTACACCTTC. Translation gives CASSLERGRSGGYTF.

This chain connects TRBV11-2 to TRBJ2-1, with 9 bases identical to TRBD2. This CDR3 spans 15 amino acids. The V gene's germline CDR1 is SGHAT and CDR2 FQNNGV. The V segment lost 0 bases and the J segment 9 bases; nucleotides outside the gene matches: 6. CDR3 residues: CASSLEAGGHAEQFF. CDR3 nucleotides: TGTGCCAGCAGCTTAGAGGCGGGGGGGCATGCTGAGCAGTTCTTC.

V is TRBV5-5 and J is TRBJ1-1; 8 nucleotides agree with TRBD1. This CDR3 is built from 16 residues. Germline CDR1 reads SGHKS; CDR2 reads YYEKEE (reference sequence). The ends lost 0 bases at V and 1 base at J; junction bases unmatched: 5. CDR3 loop: CASSLATGQGNTEAFF. For the CDR3, the DNA is TGTGCCAGCAGCTTGGCGACAGGACAGGGGAACACTGAAGCTTTCTTT.

Remarks on this clone: Other DNA sequences in the sample encode the same CDR3. The gene calls are TRBV29-1 and TRBJ2-7; 9 nucleotides agree with TRBD1. The CDR3 runs to 13 residues. CDR1 is SQVTM, CDR2 ANQGSEA, per germline. V dropped 3 bases and J dropped 5; count of bases not matched to a gene: 5. The CDR3 DNA reads TGCAGCGTTGATGTGGGACAGGGCAACGAGCAGTACTTC. Its translation is CSVDVGQGNEQYF.

The genes are TRBV27 and TRBJ1-2; 9 bases are shared with TRBD1. The CDR3 has 15 amino acids. The germline V gene has CDR1 MNHEY and CDR2 SMNVEV (reference sequence). Unmatched junction bases numbered 5, after V lost 2 bases and J lost 4 bases. The CDR3 coding sequence is TGTGCCAGCAGTTTAGGGACAGGGAGCTTCTATGGCTACACCTTC. Residues: CASSLGTGSFYGYTF.

This clone has just a few counts. The chain uses TRBV9 and TRBJ2-7, with D hard to call. Looked up from germline, CDR1 is SGDLS and CDR2 is YYNGEE. Between the trimmed V and J ends, which lost 0 bases and 4 bases, there was a span of 14 bases. The CDR3 runs 15 residues. CDR3 sequence reads: CASSVGLGGIYEQYF. The CDR3, as DNA: TGTGCCAGCAGCGTAGGGCTAGGCGGAATTTACGAGCAGTACTTC. Filled out from reference TRBV9 and TRBJ2-7, the complete variable domain reads DSGVTQTPKHLITATGQRVTLRCSPRSGDLSVYWYQQSLDQGLQFLIQYYNGEERAKGNILERFSAQQFPDLHSELNLSSLELGDSALYFCASSVGLGGIYEQYFGPGTRLTVT.

The chain is built from TRBV2 and TRBJ1-2; 7 bases line up with TRBD1. Germline V gene data show CDR1 as SNHLY and CDR2 as FYNNEI. The CDR3 extends over 14 amino acids. The V segment lost 2 bases and the J segment 5 bases; nucleotides outside the gene matches: 5. CDR3 residues: CASSESRTGYGYTF. The CDR3 DNA reads as TGTGCCAGCAGTGAATCTCGGACAGGTTATGGCTACACCTTC.

The V call is TRBV9, the J call TRBJ1-1; 12 bases are a match to TRBD1. V was pared by 0 bases and J by 11 bases, with 8 bases of the junction left unmatched. The CDR3 contains 15 residues. In germline, CDR1 is SGDLS, CDR2 YYNGEE. CDR3 sequence (DNA): TGTGCCAGCAGCGTAGCGGGGGGACAGGGGGCTCTGGCTTTCTTT. Amino acids: CASSVAGGQGALAFF.